One sample yielded the 20 T cell receptor beta chains listed below, sequenced in a study of blood T cell repertoires in COVID-19. This table comes from immunoSEQ multiplex PCR, and its TCRdb copy is limited to in-frame clones, with some not included. This repertoire shows 150,000 to 200,000 clones, approximately 80% found once; its top ten account for around 14%. Input material: PBMCs or T cells enriched from blood (not recorded which). These receptors all come from a man aged 55-75 years who had been exposed to COVID-19.

This clone occurred once. The V call is TRBV27, the J call TRBJ2-1; 13 bases are a match to TRBD2. The CDR3 consists of 17 residues. In germline, CDR1 is MNHEY, CDR2 SMNVEV (reference sequence). After removal of 5 bases from V and 6 bases from J, the junction contained 10 bases not matched to a gene. In nucleotides, the CDR3 is TGTGCCAGCAGTCCGACCGGACTAGCGGGAGTGGGCAATGAGCAGTTCTTC. The encoded protein is CASSPTGLAGVGNEQFF.

The rearrangement uses TRBV15 and TRBJ2-3; D might be TRBD2 (7 bases). The CDR3 covers 16 residues. Trimming cost V 2 bases and J 6 bases, with 18 bases left between them. CDR1 LNHNV and CDR2 YYDKDF come from the germline V gene (reference sequence). CDR3 loop: CATSRTAGQGGDTQYF. The DNA for the CDR3 is TGTGCCACCAGCAGAACAGCGGGACAAGGTGGGGATACGCAGTATTTT.

The rearrangement uses TRBV7-2 and TRBJ2-2; 7 bases fit TRBD1. Germline CDR1 is SGHTA and CDR2 is FQGNSA. Germline trimming cut 5 bases from V and 0 bases from J; bases unmatched to any gene: 9. This CDR3 region has 17 residues. CDR3 sequence (DNA): TGTGCCAGCAGCCTTCGATCTCAGGGGGCGAACACCGGGGAGCTGTTTTTT. Residues: CASSLRSQGANTGELFF. Full variable domain (rest looked up from reference TRBV7-2 and TRBJ2-2): GAGVSQSPSNKVTEKGKDVELRCDPISGHTALYWYRQSLGQGLEFLIYFQGNSAPDKSGLPSDRFSAERTGGSVSTLTIQRTQQEDSAVYLCASSLRSQGANTGELFFGEGSRLTVL.

The V and J genes are TRBV30 and TRBJ2-5, with a tentative D call TRBD2 (6 bases). The CDR3 has 13 residues. Germline CDR1 reads GTSNPN; CDR2 reads SVGIG (reference sequence). The V and J ends lost 8 bases and 1 base respectively, with 14 bases between them. DNA for the CDR3: TGTGCCGGAGGGACGACCAGCCAAGAGACCCAGTACTTC. It translates to CAGGTTSQETQYF.

The CDR3: CASSLATLAGAAYNEQFF. CDR3 nucleotide sequence: TGTGCCAGCAGCTTAGCAACCCTAGCGGGAGCCGCGTACAATGAGCAGTTCTTC. V gene TRBV13 combines with J gene TRBJ2-1; 10 nucleotides line up with TRBD2. Trimming took 1 base from V and 4 from J; bases not matched to a gene: 10. Looked up from germline, CDR1 is PRHDT and CDR2 is FYEKMQ (reference sequence). The CDR3 has 18 residues.

The chain uses TRBV19 and TRBJ2-3; 10 bases are shared with TRBD1. Germline V gene lookup returns CDR1 LNHDA and CDR2 SQIVND (reference sequence). V dropped 4 bases and J dropped 2; count of bases not matched to a gene: 18. The CDR3 is 20 residues long. CDR3 sequence reads: CASSNAGTGAAGGVTDTQYF. In nucleotides, the CDR3 is TGTGCCAGTAGTAACGCCGGGACAGGGGCGGCAGGGGGGGTCACAGATACGCAGTATTTT.

The rearrangement uses TRBV9 and TRBJ1-1, with D unresolved. The CDR3 has 15 residues. Germline assignment: CDR1 SGDLS and CDR2 YYNGEE. V lost 5 bases and J 3 bases, leaving 17 bases between the germline ends. CDR3 sequence: CASSYFDTMDTEAFF. The CDR3 nucleotides are TGTGCCAGCAGTTATTTTGACACAATGGACACTGAAGCTTTCTTT.

The chain employs TRBV19 and TRBJ2-2, with D possibly matching TRBD1 (5 bases). V was cut by 2 bases and J by 1 base, with 8 bases left in between. CDR3 size: 15 residues. Germline lookup yields CDR1 LNHDA and CDR2 SQIVND (reference sequence). The CDR3 is CASSIQGGNTGELFF. CDR3 DNA: TGTGCCAGTAGTATACAGGGCGGGAACACCGGGGAGCTGTTTTTT.

This chain links TRBV19 with TRBJ1-4; D gene uncertain. CDR1 is LNHDA and CDR2 is SQIVND in the germline V gene (reference sequence). The CDR3 extends over 15 amino acids. The V end lost 4 bases, the J end lost 7 bases, and 16 bases lay between the germline ends. The CDR3 DNA follows: TGTGCCAGTAGTAACTCGGGAGGAGGTACTGAAAAACTGTTTTTT. It encodes CASSNSGGGTEKLFF.

This clone was observed once. The V and J genes are TRBV5-5 and TRBJ2-2, with 7 bases fitting TRBD1. V lost 2 bases and J lost 4; bases outside the gene matches: 5. Looked up from germline, CDR1 is SGHKS and CDR2 is YYEKEE (reference sequence). This CDR3 has 15 residues. CDR3 protein: CASSLQGSSTGELFF. In DNA, the CDR3 is TGTGCCAGCAGCTTACAGGGGAGTAGCACCGGGGAGCTGTTTTTT.

The gene calls are TRBV10-3 and TRBJ2-2, with TRBD2 matching 9 bases. The CDR3 runs 17 residues. V lost 3 bases to trimming and J lost 6 bases; unmatched junction nucleotides: 11. CDR1 ENHRY and CDR2 SYGVKD come from the germline V gene. CDR3 in DNA: TGTGCCATCAGTGAATTGTTAGCGGGAGTATCAGCCGGGGAGCTGTTTTTT. Translation gives CAISELLAGVSAGELFF.

The chain joins TRBV7-2 to TRBJ2-7; 7 bases fit TRBD2. The CDR3 sequence is 16 residues long. Per the germline V gene, CDR1 is SGHTA and CDR2 is FQGNSA. Germline trimming cut 5 bases from V and 1 base from J; bases unmatched to any gene: 11. CDR3 sequence (DNA): TGTGCCAGCAGCGAGCCCCGCGGGGGACCATCCTACGAGCAGTACTTC. It translates to CASSEPRGGPSYEQYF.

This rearrangement joins TRBV27 to TRBJ2-7; 7 positions match TRBD2. This CDR3 contains 14 residues. V shed 5 bases and J 2 bases; nucleotides not matched to a gene: 6. Germline assignment: CDR1 MNHEY and CDR2 SMNVEV (reference sequence). The CDR3 nucleotides are TGTGCCAGCAGTATTGCCGGGACTACCTACGAGCAGTACTTC. Amino acid sequence: CASSIAGTTYEQYF.

V usage is TRBV11-3 and J usage is TRBJ2-5; 9 positions agree with TRBD1. CDR3 length: 15 residues. Trimming at V came to 5 bases and at J to 10 bases, leaving 14 bases not matched to a gene. CDR1 SGHNT and CDR2 YENEEA come from the germline V gene. CDR3 sequence: CASSASPWTGEDQYF. For the CDR3, the DNA is TGTGCCAGCAGCGCGTCCCCGTGGACAGGGGAGGACCAGTACTTC. Filled out from reference TRBV11-3 and TRBJ2-5, the complete variable domain reads EAGVVQSPRYKIIEKKQPVAFWCNPISGHNTLYWYLQNLGQGPELLIRYENEEAVDDSQLPKDRFSAERLKGVDSTLKIQPAELGDSAVYLCASSASPWTGEDQYFGPGTRLLVL.

With regard to this clone: Within the sample, other DNA sequences also encode this same CDR3. The J gene is TRBJ1-5, the V gene TRBV27, with 7 bases matching TRBD1. Trimming removed 5 bases from V and 7 bases from J; junction bases left unmatched: 5. CDR1 is MNHEY and CDR2 is SMNVEV in the germline V gene (reference sequence). This CDR3 comprises 13 residues. The CDR3 reads CASSTQGRQPQHF. The CDR3 DNA follows: TGTGCCAGCAGTACACAGGGGAGGCAGCCCCAGCATTTT.

This clone was detected once. The chain uses TRBV27 and TRBJ1-4; no definite D call. Per germline, CDR1 MNHEY and CDR2 SMNVEV (reference sequence). This CDR3 spans 12 amino acids. Between the trimmed V and J ends, which lost 2 bases and 8 bases, there was a span of 6 bases. The CDR3 protein is CASSLLGEKLFF. The CDR3 DNA follows: TGTGCCAGCAGTTTACTAGGAGAAAAACTGTTTTTT.

The chain uses TRBV7-2 and TRBJ2-5; 7 nucleotides agree with TRBD1. There are 15 residues in the CDR3. Germline assignment: CDR1 SGHTA and CDR2 FQGNSA. After removal of 5 bases from V and 5 bases from J, the junction contained 11 bases not matched to a gene. The CDR3 nucleotides read TGTGCCAGCAGCAGGGGGCTCCTCTTCTGGGAGACCCAGTACTTC. Translating it yields CASSRGLLFWETQYF. Based on the CDR3 plus reference TRBV7-2 and TRBJ2-5, the full variable domain is GAGVSQSPSNKVTEKGKDVELRCDPISGHTALYWYRQSLGQGLEFLIYFQGNSAPDKSGLPSDRFSAERTGGSVSTLTIQRTQQEDSAVYLCASSRGLLFWETQYFGPGTRLLVL.

This clone was found once. This chain uses TRBV9 with TRBJ2-2, with TRBD2 matching 7 bases. Germline V gives CDR1 SGDLS, CDR2 YYNGEE. The CDR3 spans 17 residues. The J segment lost 3 bases and the V segment lost 4 bases, leaving 12 bases of the junction unmatched. CDR3 loop: CASSPLRLAGHTGELFF. In DNA form, the CDR3 reads TGTGCCAGCAGCCCCTTGAGACTAGCAGGTCACACCGGGGAGCTGTTTTTT.

The chain carries TRBV21-1 and TRBJ1-6; the DNA was not compared with TRBD1, the D call given in the table. TRBV21-1 is termed a pseudogene. This CDR3 has 17 residues. Here the CDR3 DNA reads TGTGCCAGCAGCCAACTACCGGGACAGGCTCTTAATTCACCCCTCCACTTT. It yields the protein CASSQLPGQALNSPLHF.

Here the CDR3 reads CASSPGTSGRSNTGELFF. The CDR3 coding sequence is TGTGCCAGCAGCCCCGGGACTAGCGGGAGGTCGAACACCGGGGAGCTGTTTTTT. The rearrangement joins TRBV7-3 to TRBJ2-2, with 15 bases aligning to TRBD2. CDR3 length: 18 amino acids. Germline CDR1 and CDR2: SGHTA and FQGTGA. V lost 5 bases, J lost 0 bases, and 4 bases stayed unmatched.